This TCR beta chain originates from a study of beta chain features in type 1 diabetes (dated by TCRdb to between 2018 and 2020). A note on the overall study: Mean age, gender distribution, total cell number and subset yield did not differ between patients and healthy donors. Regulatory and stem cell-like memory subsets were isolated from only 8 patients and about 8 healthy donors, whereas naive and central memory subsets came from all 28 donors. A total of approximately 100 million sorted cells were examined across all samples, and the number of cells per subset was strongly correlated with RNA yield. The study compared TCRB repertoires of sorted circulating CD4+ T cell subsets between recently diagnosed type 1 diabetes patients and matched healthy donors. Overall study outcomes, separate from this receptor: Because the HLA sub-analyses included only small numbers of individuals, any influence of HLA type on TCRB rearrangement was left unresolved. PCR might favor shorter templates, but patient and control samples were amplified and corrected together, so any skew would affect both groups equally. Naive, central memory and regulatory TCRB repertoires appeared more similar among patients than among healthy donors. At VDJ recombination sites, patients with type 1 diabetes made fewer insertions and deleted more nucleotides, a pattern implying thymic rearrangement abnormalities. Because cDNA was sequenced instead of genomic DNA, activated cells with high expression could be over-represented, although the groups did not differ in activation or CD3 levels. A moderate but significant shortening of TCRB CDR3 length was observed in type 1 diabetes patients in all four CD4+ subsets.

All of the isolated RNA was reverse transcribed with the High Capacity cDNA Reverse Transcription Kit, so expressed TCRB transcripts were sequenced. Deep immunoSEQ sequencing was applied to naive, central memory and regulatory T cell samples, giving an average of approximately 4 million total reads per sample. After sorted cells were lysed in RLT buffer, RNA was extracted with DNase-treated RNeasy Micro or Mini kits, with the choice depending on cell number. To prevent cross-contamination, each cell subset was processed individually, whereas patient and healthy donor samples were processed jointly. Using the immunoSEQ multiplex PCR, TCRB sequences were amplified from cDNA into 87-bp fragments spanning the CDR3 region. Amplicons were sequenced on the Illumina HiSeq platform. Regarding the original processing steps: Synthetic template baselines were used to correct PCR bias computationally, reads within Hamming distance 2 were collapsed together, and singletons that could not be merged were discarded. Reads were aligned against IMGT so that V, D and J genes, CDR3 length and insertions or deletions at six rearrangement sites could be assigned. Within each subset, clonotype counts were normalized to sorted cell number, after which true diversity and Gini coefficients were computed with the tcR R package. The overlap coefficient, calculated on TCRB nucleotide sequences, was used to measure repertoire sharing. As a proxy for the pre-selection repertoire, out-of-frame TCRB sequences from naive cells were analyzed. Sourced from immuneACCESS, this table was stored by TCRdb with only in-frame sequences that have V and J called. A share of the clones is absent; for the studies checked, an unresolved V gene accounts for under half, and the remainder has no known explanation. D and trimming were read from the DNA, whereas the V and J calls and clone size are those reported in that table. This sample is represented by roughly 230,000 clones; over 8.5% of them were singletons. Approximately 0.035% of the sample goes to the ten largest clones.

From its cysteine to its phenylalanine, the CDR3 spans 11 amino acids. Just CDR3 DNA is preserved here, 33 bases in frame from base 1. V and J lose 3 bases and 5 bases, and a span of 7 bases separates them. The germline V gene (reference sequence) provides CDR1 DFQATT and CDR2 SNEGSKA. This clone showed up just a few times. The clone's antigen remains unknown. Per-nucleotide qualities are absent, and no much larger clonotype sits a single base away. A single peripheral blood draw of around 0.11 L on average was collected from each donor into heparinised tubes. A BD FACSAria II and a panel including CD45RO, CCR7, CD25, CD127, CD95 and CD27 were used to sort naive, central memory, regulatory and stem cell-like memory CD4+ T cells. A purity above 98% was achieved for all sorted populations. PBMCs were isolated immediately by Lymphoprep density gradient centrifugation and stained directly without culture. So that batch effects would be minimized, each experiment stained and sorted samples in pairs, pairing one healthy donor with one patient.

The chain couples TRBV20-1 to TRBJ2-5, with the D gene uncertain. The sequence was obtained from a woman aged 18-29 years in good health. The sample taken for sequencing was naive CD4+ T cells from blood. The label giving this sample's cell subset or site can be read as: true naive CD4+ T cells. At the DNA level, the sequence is TGCAGTGCTAGGGTGAGGGAGACCCAGTACTTC. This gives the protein CSARVRETQYF.